This T cell receptor beta chain was recorded in a study of T-cell memory formation after mild COVID-19. Each CDR3 protein gets one entry after TCRdb re-called the 5' RACE reads with MiXCR. This sample has around 530,000 distinct CDR3 sequences, with about 20% found just once. The CDR3 contains 15 residues. Germline lookup yields CDR1 LNHNV and CDR2 YYDKDF (reference sequence). V was shortened by 0 bases and J by 1 base, with 8 bases between the two germline ends. Input material: PBMCs or a T cell subset sorted from them (not recorded which). The TCR comes from an adult woman who had mild COVID-19 (a few samples of this study predate the infection). Cell type and time point are not known. The rearrangement links TRBV15 to TRBJ2-3; D ambiguous. The CDR3 sequence is CATSRDSVGTDTQYF. CDR3 nucleotides: TGTGCCACCAGCAGAGATAGTGTTGGCACAGATACGCAGTATTTT.